This paragraph reports one T cell receptor (beta chain). The germline V gene encodes CDR1 SGHDT and CDR2 YYEEEE. Deletions cut 0 bases from V and 1 base from J, with 10 bases between. The CDR3 length is 15 residues. This sample stems from a study of blood T cell repertoires in COVID-19. Turning to the study itself: Sites in the United States, Italy and Spain provided acute and convalescent COVID-19 samples.

Only in-frame clones appear in the TCRdb table, and some are missing; sequencing was by immunoSEQ multiplex PCR. The sample holds about 200,000 clones, approximately 80% seen once. Sequencing input: peripheral blood. V is TRBV5-6 and J is TRBJ1-1; D is perhaps TRBD1 (6 bases). The TCR was taken from a man aged 60 to 75 with COVID-19, enrolled during active disease. The CDR3 is CASSLGPTGNTEAFF. The CDR3 DNA reads as TGTGCCAGCAGCTTGGGGCCGACAGGGAACACTGAAGCTTTCTTT.